These 15 T cell receptor beta chains were all obtained from the same sample, sequenced in a study of blood T cells in healthy people across ages. Next came a second PCR, run for about 7 to 12 cycles, which used a sample-barcoded 5' primer along with a J-beta primer mix. TCRdb re-called the 5' RACE reads with MiXCR, one entry per CDR3 protein. The sample has around 650,000 distinct CDR3 sequences; around 43% are singletons. Sequenced input: blood. These receptors all come from a man at least 80 years old in good health.

This clonotype was found a few times. J is TRBJ2-1 and V is TRBV20-1; D is unclear. The germline V gene has CDR1 DFQATT and CDR2 SNEGSKA (reference sequence). This CDR3 has 11 amino acids. Trimming took 6 bases from V and 3 from J, leaving 6 bases between them. CDR3 protein: CSAGFYNEQFF. In nucleotides, the CDR3 is TGCAGTGCGGGATTCTACAATGAGCAGTTCTTC.

The rearrangement joins TRBV7-2 to TRBJ2-5; 15 nucleotides line up with TRBD2. Trimming at V came to 4 bases and at J to 5 bases, leaving 8 bases not matched to a gene. Germline V gene sequence: CDR1 SGHTA, CDR2 FQGNSA. The CDR3 runs to 17 residues. CDR3 residues: CASSSPGLAGGGETQYF. CDR3 DNA sequence: TGTGCCAGCAGCTCTCCGGGACTAGCGGGGGGTGGGGAGACCCAGTACTTC.

This sequence joins TRBV20-1 and TRBJ2-1, with TRBD2 matching 7 bases. Germline V gives CDR1 DFQATT, CDR2 SNEGSKA (reference sequence). CDR3 length equals 15 residues. V was pared by 5 bases and J by 9 bases, with 16 bases of the junction left unmatched. DNA of the CDR3: TGCAGTGCTCCTAACAAACGAGCGGGGCCAAGTGAGCAGTTCTTC. The encoded protein is CSAPNKRAGPSEQFF.

At least ten counts were recorded for this clonotype. The V gene is TRBV11-2, the J gene TRBJ2-5, with a possible D match to TRBD1 (6 bases). The CDR3 is made up of 15 amino acids. Germline CDR1 reads SGHAT; CDR2 reads FQNNGV. Trimming removed 3 bases at V and 5 bases at J, with 16 bases between. The CDR3 DNA is TGTGCCAGCAGCTTCTCGGGGCCGAGGGGGGAGACCCAGTACTTC. It is translated as CASSFSGPRGETQYF.

This clonotype appeared a few times. CDR3 coding DNA: TGTGCCAGCAGTAGGGGTGGCACGGCCAGCACCTACGAGCAGTACTTC. Translating it yields CASSRGGTASTYEQYF. The rearrangement uses TRBV12-3 or TRBV12-4 and TRBJ2-7; D is perhaps TRBD1 (5 bases). The ends were cut back, 5 bases at V and 2 bases at J, with 19 bases in the middle. CDR3 length: 16 residues.

This clonotype was counted a few times. The chain combines TRBV6-5 with TRBJ2-5, with 8 nucleotides matching TRBD1. The J call is doubtful: the DNA matches TRBJ2-7 better. In germline, CDR1 is MNHEY, CDR2 SVGAGI. This CDR3 has 15 residues. The CDR3 nucleotides are TGTGCCAGCAGTGGGACAGGTCCACCTTCCTACGAGCAGTACTTC. It codes for CASSGTGPPSYEQYF.

A remark on this clonotype: The germline gene is not matched at one end of the junction; a read error may be the cause. The J gene is TRBJ1-2, the V gene TRBV10-3, with D unresolved. Per germline, CDR1 ENHRY and CDR2 SYGVKD. The CDR3 loop spans 16 amino acids. The CDR3: CATSDDPLEYLYGYTF. The CDR3 nucleotides read TGTGCCACCAGTGACGATCCCCTCGAGTATTTGTATGGCTACACCTTC.

The rearrangement uses TRBV5-6 and TRBJ1-2; 7 bases map to TRBD1. There are 15 residues in the CDR3. The germline V gene encodes CDR1 SGHDT and CDR2 YYEEEE. The junction had 13 bases not matched to a gene; V was cut back by 7 bases and J by 4 bases. The CDR3: CASGRRQGGTYGYTF. CDR3 nucleotides: TGTGCCAGCGGCAGACGACAGGGCGGAACCTATGGCTACACCTTC.

This clonotype was picked up a small number of times. V gene TRBV4-3 combines with J gene TRBJ1-1; D remains unclear. CDR3 length: 13 residues. Germline CDR1 and CDR2: LGHNA and YSLEER. V was shortened by 0 bases and J by 6 bases, with 8 bases between the two germline ends. The CDR3 bases are TGCGCCAGCAGCCAAGATCGCGGTTCTGAAGCTTTCTTT. This encodes CASSQDRGSEAFF.

In its sample, this clonotype was seen many times. The chain couples TRBV12-3 or TRBV12-4 to TRBJ1-2, with 8 nucleotides matching TRBD1. Trimming removed 4 bases from V and 4 bases from J; junction bases left unmatched: 8. The CDR3 covers 15 residues. The CDR3 DNA sequence: TGTGCCAGCAGTTGGAGGGGGCAGGGGGCCTATGGCTACACCTTC. Translated: CASSWRGQGAYGYTF.

The sample holds a few counts of this clonotype. V usage is TRBV7-9 and J usage is TRBJ2-5, with 9 bases fitting TRBD2. This CDR3 comprises 15 residues. J gave up 5 bases and V 4 bases, and 8 bases lay outside the gene matches. The germline V gene encodes CDR1 SEHNR and CDR2 FQNEAQ (reference sequence). CDR3 bases: TGTGCCAGCAGCTACGGCGGGGGGGTCCAGGAGACCCAGTACTTC. Amino acids: CASSYGGGVQETQYF.

The chain has TRBV28 and TRBJ2-1; 7 bases align to TRBD1. V was clipped by 6 bases and J by 9 bases; unmatched bases: 5. CDR3 length equals 12 residues. Looked up from germline, CDR1 is MDHEN and CDR2 is SYDVKM. The CDR3 sequence: CASRGDSSEQFF. CDR3 in DNA: TGTGCCAGCAGGGGGGACAGCTCTGAGCAGTTCTTC.

The chain is built from TRBV11-2 and TRBJ1-4; the match to TRBD1 covers 7 bases. Germline V gives CDR1 SGHAT, CDR2 FQNNGV. Trimming cost V 8 bases and J 7 bases; bases outside gene matches: 10. This CDR3 region has 14 residues. The CDR3 sequence: CASESTQGSEKLFF. Here the CDR3 DNA reads TGTGCCAGCGAATCCACACAGGGGAGTGAAAAACTGTTTTTT.

This clonotype was seen only a few times. CDR3 nucleotides: TGTGCCACCAGCAGAGATCGGGGTTACGATGGCTACACCTTC. This encodes CATSRDRGYDGYTF. The chain joins TRBV15 to TRBJ1-2; the D is unclear. V was shortened by 0 bases and J by 6 bases, with 11 bases between the two germline ends. The length of the CDR3 is 14 residues. Germline V gene sequence: CDR1 LNHNV, CDR2 YYDKDF (reference sequence). Combining the CDR3 with reference TRBV15 and TRBJ1-2 gives the whole variable domain DAMVIQNPRYQVTQFGKPVTLSCSQTLNHNVMYWYQQKSSQAPKLLFHYYDKDFNNEADTPDNFQSRRPNTSFCFLDIRSPGLGDTAMYLCATSRDRGYDGYTFGSGTRLTVV.

A few counts support this clonotype. V usage is TRBV13 and J usage is TRBJ2-1; D not certain. The CDR3 length is 15 residues. Germline CDR1 is PRHDT and CDR2 is FYEKMQ (reference sequence). V lost 2 bases and J lost 1, with 9 bases in between. The CDR3 DNA reads TGTGCCAGCAGCTTAACCGCCGAATCCTACAATGAGCAGTTCTTC. Translation: CASSLTAESYNEQFF. Using reference TRBV13 and TRBJ2-1 for the parts outside the CDR3, the full variable domain is AAGVIQSPRHLIKEKRETATLKCYPIPRHDTVYWYQQGPGQDPQFLISFYEKMQSDKGSIPDRFSAQQFSDYHSELNMSSLELGDSALYFCASSLTAESYNEQFFGPGTRLTVL.